The 32 T cell receptor beta chains below were found in one sample sequenced in a study of CD4 and CD8 cells across lung adenocarcinoma regions. TCRdb independently ran MiXCR on the PCR reads; one entry per CDR3 protein. The profile shows over 4,500 distinct CDR3 sequences, around 50% of them singletons. The specimen was CD4+ T cells from the margin of a lung tumor. The origin of the receptors is a male donor with lung adenocarcinoma. The CD4 and CD8 labels of this study may be unreliable.

The chain recombines TRBV6-1 with TRBJ2-1; D unresolved. With 5 bases removed from V and 5 bases from J, the gap between germline ends came to 13 bases. The CDR3 has 14 amino acids. The germline V gene has CDR1 MNHNS and CDR2 SASEGT. CDR3 bases: TGTGCCAGCAGTCTCTTTTCTGGCAACAATGAGCAGTTCTTC. It is translated as CASSLFSGNNEQFF.

In regard to this clonotype: Sequence at one end of the junction differs from germline and may be a read error. V and J are TRBV3-1 and TRBJ2-1, with 10 bases identical to TRBD2. The CDR3 has 13 residues. CDR1 is LGHDT, CDR2 YNNKEL, per germline (reference sequence). CDR3 bases: TGTGACAGCAGGCCTAGCGGGGGCAATGAGCAGTTCTTC. Translating gives CDSRPSGGNEQFF.

The chain couples TRBV15 to TRBJ1-1; D not certain. Germline V gives CDR1 LNHNV, CDR2 YYDKDF (reference sequence). This CDR3 contains 11 residues. The V and J ends lost 3 bases and 8 bases respectively, with 7 bases between them. Here the CDR3 reads CATSSGEEAFF. DNA of the CDR3: TGTGCCACCAGCAGTGGCGAGGAAGCTTTCTTT.

In its sample, this clonotype is medium-sized. This chain connects TRBV27 to TRBJ2-5, with TRBD1 identical over 8 bases. The J call is in doubt because the DNA end fits TRBJ2-7 better. The CDR3 length is 12 residues. Per germline, CDR1 MNHEY and CDR2 SMNVEV (reference sequence). CDR3 residues: CASSGQGSEQYF. In nucleotides, the CDR3 is TGTGCCAGCAGCGGACAGGGCAGCGAGCAGTACTTC.

The chain links TRBV7-2 to TRBJ2-3, with 8 bases lining up with TRBD2. V was clipped by 5 bases and J by 3 bases; unmatched bases: 4. Germline CDR1 SGHTA, CDR2 FQGNSA. The CDR3 consists of 14 residues. CDR3 nucleotide sequence: TGTGCCAGCAGCCCCGGACTAGCAACAGATACGCAGTATTTT. It encodes CASSPGLATDTQYF.

As for this clonotype: One end of the junction fails to match germline, which may point to a read error. The V call is TRBV4-1, the J call TRBJ2-3; D might be TRBD1 (5 bases). This CDR3 has 11 residues. From germline, CDR1 is MGHRA and CDR2 YSYEKL. CDR3 sequence reads: CGGSQPDTQYF. The CDR3 region has the DNA TGCGGGGGCAGCCAGCCAGATACCCAGTATTTT.

Points on this clonotype: The junction and the germline gene differ at one end; a read error may be behind it. V is TRBV6-1 and J is TRBJ2-4, with a possible D match to TRBD2 (6 bases). CDR1 and CDR2 (germline): MNHNS, SASEGT. The CDR3 sequence is 14 residues long. The CDR3 region is CASRGLCGKNMQYF. The CDR3 bases are TGTGCCAGCAGGGGACTGTGCGGCAAAAACATGCAGTACTTC.

V and J are TRBV7-6 and TRBJ2-3, with TRBD2 matching over 7 bases. V lost 4 bases, J lost 5 bases, and 15 bases stayed unmatched. Germline loops: CDR1 SGHVS, CDR2 FNYEAQ. CDR3 length equals 17 residues. In DNA form, the CDR3 reads TGTGCCAGCAGCTCCTTCGACGGGCGGGAGTGGGGAGATACGCAGTATTTT. Protein: CASSSFDGREWGDTQYF.

The chain is built from TRBV6-1 and TRBJ2-1, with D perhaps matching TRBD1 (5 bases). Germline-derived CDR1 and CDR2 are MNHNS and SASEGT. The CDR3 sequence is 12 residues long. Between the trimmed V and J ends, which lost 6 bases and 9 bases, there was a span of 12 bases. CDR3 nucleotide sequence: TGTGCCAGCAGAGACAGTTCCCGTGAGCAGTTCTTC. Its translation: CASRDSSREQFF.

This clonotype was counted ten times or more. This sequence joins TRBV10-1 and TRBJ2-1; D not certain. From germline, CDR1 is WNHNN and CDR2 SYGVQD (reference sequence). The V end was cut by 3 bases, the J end by 5 bases, with 17 bases between. The CDR3 is 16 residues long. The CDR3 coding sequence is TGCGCCAGCAGTGAACCGACCGGGTGGTGGAACAATGAGCAGTTCTTC. Encoded protein: CASSEPTGWWNNEQFF.

This chain joins TRBV10-1 and TRBJ2-6; D is perhaps TRBD1 or TRBD2 (6 bases each). V was trimmed by 0 bases and J by 0 bases, leaving 27 bases between them. The CDR3 is made up of 23 amino acids. In germline, CDR1 is WNHNN, CDR2 SYGVQD (reference sequence). The CDR3 protein is CASSESLVSAGGGFSSGANVLTF. CDR3 DNA sequence: TGCGCCAGCAGTGAGTCTTTAGTTTCGGCCGGGGGCGGGTTTAGCTCTGGGGCCAACGTCCTGACTTTC.

For this clonotype: Sequence at one end of the junction differs from germline and may be a read error. V gene TRBV6-1 combines with J gene TRBJ2-3, with 8 bases aligning to TRBD2. The CDR3 has 14 amino acids. The V gene's germline CDR1 is MNHNS and CDR2 SASEGT. CDR3 protein: CASRGLGGQDTQYF. CDR3 DNA: TGTGCCAGCAGGGGACTAGGGGGGCAAGATACGCAGTACTTT.

This clonotype was observed a few times. A read error may account for a junction end that differs from germline. The chain links TRBV10-1 to TRBJ2-4, with D perhaps matching TRBD1 or TRBD2 (5 bases each). The CDR3 sequence is 13 residues long. CDR1 is WNHNN, CDR2 SYGVQD, per germline (reference sequence). CDR3 in amino acids: CARGLGAKNTQYF. Written as DNA, the CDR3 is TGCGCCAGGGGGCTGGGAGCCAAAAATACTCAGTACTTT.

In the case of this clonotype: At one end the junction does not follow the germline gene, possibly because of a read error. V gene TRBV10-2 combines with J gene TRBJ2-2; possibly TRBD2 for D (5 bases). CDR1 and CDR2 (germline): WSHSY, SAAADI. This CDR3 region has 15 residues. The CDR3 DNA follows: TGCGCCAGCTCCCCCCAGGTAGTGGGCACCGGGAAGCTGTATTTT. It specifies CASSPQVVGTGKLYF.

The gene calls are TRBV10-1 and TRBJ2-3, with 10 bases that match TRBD2. V was pared by 3 bases and J by 4 bases, with 4 bases of the junction left unmatched. The germline V gene has CDR1 WNHNN and CDR2 SYGVQD (reference sequence). The CDR3 spans 15 residues. The CDR3, as DNA: TGCGCCAGCAGTGATCTAGCGGGAGACGCAGATACGCAGTATTTT. Translated, it gives CASSDLAGDADTQYF.

The chain links TRBV11-3 to TRBJ2-1, with 7 bases fitting TRBD2. The CDR3 consists of 14 residues. After removal of 2 bases from V and 8 bases from J, the junction contained 6 bases not matched to a gene. Germline assignment: CDR1 SGHNT and CDR2 YENEEA. The DNA of the CDR3 is TGTGCCAGCAGCTTATCTGGCGGGAGTTATGAGCAGTTCTTC. Residues: CASSLSGGSYEQFF.

The chain joins TRBV6-1 to TRBJ2-7; 8 positions match TRBD1. This CDR3 has 16 residues. In germline, CDR1 is MNHNS, CDR2 SASEGT. With 2 bases clipped from V and 3 bases from J, the junction kept 9 bases outside the gene matches. The CDR3 loop is CASSEWAGQDLYEQYF. The DNA of the CDR3 is TGTGCCAGCAGTGAATGGGCGGGACAGGACCTCTACGAGCAGTACTTC.

CDR3 nucleotide sequence: TGTGCCAGCAGGTCATCGAGGAACTCCTACAATGAGCAGTTCTTC. Residues: CASRSSRNSYNEQFF. The chain combines TRBV11-3 with TRBJ2-1; D gene unclear. This CDR3 is built from 15 residues. Trimming took 6 bases from V and 0 from J, leaving 12 bases between them. Germline values: CDR1 SGHNT, CDR2 YENEEA. Supplemented by reference TRBV11-3 and TRBJ2-1, the full variable domain reads EAGVVQSPRYKIIEKKQPVAFWCNPISGHNTLYWYLQNLGQGPELLIRYENEEAVDDSQLPKDRFSAERLKGVDSTLKIQPAELGDSAVYLCASRSSRNSYNEQFFGPGTRLTVL.

The rearrangement uses TRBV6-1 and TRBJ2-7; D could derive from TRBD1 or TRBD2 (6 bases each). Looked up from germline, CDR1 is MNHNS and CDR2 is SASEGT. V was clipped by 7 bases and J by 3 bases, with 10 bases between them. The CDR3 is 12 amino acids. The CDR3 loop is CASIGGLYEQYF. CDR3 nucleotide sequence: TGTGCCAGCATTGGGGGGCTCTACGAGCAGTACTTC.

The V call is TRBV12-3 or TRBV12-4, the J call TRBJ2-5; D might be TRBD1 or TRBD2, each matching 5 bases. The CDR3 runs to 14 residues. Trimming cost V 5 bases and J 4 bases, with 14 bases left between them. The DNA for the CDR3 is TGTGCCAGCAGTATCCTTGTTGGGGGAGAGACCCAGTACTTC. As protein: CASSILVGGETQYF.

The chain carries TRBV6-5 and TRBJ2-1; tentative D call: TRBD2 (6 bases). The germline V gene encodes CDR1 MNHEY and CDR2 SVGAGI. V was trimmed by 4 bases and J by 0 bases, leaving 13 bases between them. The CDR3 has 16 amino acids. CDR3 nucleotides: TGTGCCAGCAGTTCGAGCGGGCCGAGCTCCTACAATGAGCAGTTCTTC. Translation: CASSSSGPSSYNEQFF.

V and J are TRBV30 and TRBJ2-3; D is possibly TRBD1 (6 bases). The germline V gene encodes CDR1 GTSNPN and CDR2 SVGIG (reference sequence). Trimming left V 0 bases short and J 3 bases short, with 10 bases between. CDR3 size: 14 residues. The CDR3 coding sequence is TGTGCCTGGAGTGTAGACACAGGGACAGATACGCAGTATTTT. It yields the protein CAWSVDTGTDTQYF.

In this sample, this clonotype is medium-sized. The genes are TRBV6-5 and TRBJ2-3; D is uncertain. The germline gives CDR1 MNHEY, CDR2 SVGAGI. This CDR3 comprises 12 residues. V shed 6 bases and J shed 8 bases, with 12 bases lying between them. The CDR3 DNA is TGTGCCAGCAGCTACGGTGGGCGTACGCAGTATTTT. Translated: CASSYGGRTQYF.

This chain joins TRBV11-3 and TRBJ2-1; D is perhaps TRBD1 (6 bases). The CDR3 consists of 15 residues. CDR1 SGHNT and CDR2 YENEEA come from the germline V gene. Trimming took 0 bases from V and 3 from J, leaving 9 bases between them. The CDR3 sequence is CASSLEGDNYNEQFF. As DNA, the CDR3 is TGTGCCAGCAGCTTAGAGGGGGACAACTACAATGAGCAGTTCTTC.

The chain employs TRBV6-5 and TRBJ2-3, with no clear D. V lost 9 bases and J 11 bases, leaving 27 bases between the germline ends. Germline V lookup: CDR1 MNHEY, CDR2 SVGAGI. The CDR3 length is 15 residues. CDR3 amino acids: CARRLQSVSTEKQYF. DNA for the CDR3: TGTGCCAGGAGACTCCAGTCTGTGAGCACAGAGAAGCAGTATTTT.

By frequency in the sample, this clonotype is medium-sized (0.01 to 0.1%). This rearrangement joins TRBV27 to TRBJ2-2, with D hard to call. This CDR3 is 14 amino acids long. Trimming left V 4 bases short and J 7 bases short, with 13 bases between. Germline CDR1 reads MNHEY; CDR2 reads SMNVEV (reference sequence). The CDR3 sequence: CASSSPGLGGELFF. CDR3 nucleotides: TGTGCCAGCAGTTCCCCAGGATTGGGCGGGGAGCTGTTTTTT.

The V call is TRBV6-4, the J call TRBJ2-3, with 7 bases identical to TRBD1. CDR1 and CDR2 (germline): MRHNA, SNTAGT. The CDR3 totals 15 residues. V was pared by 4 bases and J by 2 bases, with 6 bases of the junction left unmatched. The DNA for the CDR3 is TGTGCCAGCAGTGTAGGAACAGGGGTCACAGATACGCAGTATTTT. Translating it yields CASSVGTGVTDTQYF.

The chain combines TRBV6-4 with TRBJ2-1; 8 nucleotides align to TRBD2. From germline, CDR1 is MRHNA and CDR2 SNTAGT. CDR3 length equals 15 residues. Trimming cost V 4 bases and J 6 bases; bases outside gene matches: 8. The chain's CDR3 is CASSAGTSEGNEQFF. DNA for the CDR3: TGTGCCAGCAGTGCCGGGACTAGTGAGGGCAATGAGCAGTTCTTC.

In the case of this clonotype: The junction and the germline gene differ at one end; a read error may be behind it. V usage is TRBV10-2 and J usage is TRBJ2-3; D might be TRBD1 (6 bases). There are 15 residues in the CDR3. Germline CDR1 and CDR2: WSHSY and SAAADI. CDR3 amino acids: CARCPQAARTETQFF. CDR3 DNA: TGCGCCAGGTGCCCCCAGGCTGCGAGGACAGAGACGCAGTTTTTT.

The sample holds a few counts of this clonotype. Germline is not matched at one junction end, which may reflect a read error. Written as DNA, the CDR3 is TGTGCCAGCAATGACCTAAGGACTAGCGGGAGAGTAGGGGTAGGAAGGAATGAGCAGTTCTTC. Protein sequence: CASNDLRTSGRVGVGRNEQFF. J is TRBJ2-1 and V is TRBV6-4; 13 bases map to TRBD2. Germline V CDR1 and CDR2: MRHNA, SNTAGT. The CDR3 totals 21 residues.

Sample share makes this clonotype medium-sized. The chain is built from TRBV9 and TRBJ2-3; TRBD2 is a possible D gene (5 bases). This CDR3 has 16 amino acids. V was shortened by 3 bases and J by 0 bases, with 14 bases between the two germline ends. Germline CDR1 reads SGDLS; CDR2 reads YYNGEE. CDR3 in amino acids: CASSALAGFSTDTQYF. DNA of the CDR3: TGTGCCAGCAGCGCCCTGGCGGGCTTCAGCACAGATACGCAGTATTTT.

The chain has TRBV10-1 and TRBJ2-3; TRBD2 is a possible D gene (7 bases). The DNA end is a closer match to TRBJ2-7, so the J assignment may be wrong. Germline assignment: CDR1 WNHNN and CDR2 SYGVQD (reference sequence). CDR3 length equals 19 residues. The CDR3 reads CASSDDEGEGEGDTDTQYF. The CDR3 bases are TGCGCCAGCAGTGACGACGAGGGGGAGGGCGAGGGGGACACAGATACGCAGTACTTC.